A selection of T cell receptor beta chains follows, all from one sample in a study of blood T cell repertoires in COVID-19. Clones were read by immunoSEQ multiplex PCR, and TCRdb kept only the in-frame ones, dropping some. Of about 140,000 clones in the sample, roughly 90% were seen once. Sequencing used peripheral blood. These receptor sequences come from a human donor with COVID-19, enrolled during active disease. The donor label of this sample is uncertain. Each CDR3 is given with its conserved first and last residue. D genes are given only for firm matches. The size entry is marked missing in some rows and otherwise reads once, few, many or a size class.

CDR3 DNA: TGTGCCAGCGGCTACAGGGTCCACGAGCAGTACTTC
CDR3 protein: CASGYRVHEQYF
clone size: .
J gene: TRBJ2-7
D gene: .
V gene: TRBV18

CDR3 DNA: TGTGCCAGCAGCAAAGAGGGGAAATCTGGAAACACCATATATTTT
CDR3 protein: CASSKEGKSGNTIYF
clone size: once
J gene: TRBJ1-3
D gene: .
V gene: TRBV21-1

CDR3 DNA: TGTGCCTGGAGTGTCGACAGTTACGAGCAGTACTTC
CDR3 protein: CAWSVDSYEQYF
clone size: once
J gene: TRBJ2-7
D gene: .
V gene: TRBV30

CDR3 DNA: TGTGCCAGCAGTTACATGGAGAATTCACCCCTCCACTTT
CDR3 protein: CASSYMENSPLHF
clone size: .
J gene: TRBJ1-6
D gene: .
V gene: TRBV6-5

CDR3 DNA: TGTGCCAGCTCACCTCGACAGAACCAAGAGACCCAGTACTTC
CDR3 protein: CASSPRQNQETQYF
clone size: .
J gene: TRBJ2-5
D gene: .
V gene: TRBV18

CDR3 DNA: TGTGCCAGCAGTTACCCGACATCGTACAATGAGCAGTTCTTC
CDR3 protein: CASSYPTSYNEQFF
clone size: once
J gene: TRBJ2-1
D gene: .
V gene: TRBV28

CDR3 DNA: TGCGCCAGCAGCTTGGTGGCAGCAACTAATGAAAAACTGTTTTTT
CDR3 protein: CASSLVAATNEKLFF
clone size: .
J gene: TRBJ1-4
D gene: .
V gene: TRBV5-1

CDR3 DNA: TGTGCCAGCAGTTACAGCGCCGGGGGGGCCCACAATGAGCAGTTCTTC
CDR3 protein: CASSYSAGGAHNEQFF
clone size: .
J gene: TRBJ2-1
D gene: TRBD2
V gene: TRBV6-6

CDR3 DNA: TGTGCCAGCAGTGAATTAGCGGGAGGATACAATGAGCAGTTCTTC
CDR3 protein: CASSELAGGYNEQFF
clone size: .
J gene: TRBJ2-1
D gene: TRBD2
V gene: TRBV2

CDR3 DNA: TGTGCCAGCAGCTTAGCCCCTTACAGGGTTAATGAGCAGTTCTTC
CDR3 protein: CASSLAPYRVNEQFF
clone size: .
J gene: TRBJ2-1
D gene: .
V gene: TRBV7-2

CDR3 DNA: TGTGCCAGCCGACGGGTGGCGAACACTGAAGCTTTCTTT
CDR3 protein: CASRRVANTEAFF
clone size: once
J gene: TRBJ1-1
D gene: .
V gene: TRBV6-5

CDR3 DNA: TGTGCCAGCAGTTACGTGGGGGGGGCCTACAATGAGCAGTTCTTC
CDR3 protein: CASSYVGGAYNEQFF
clone size: .
J gene: TRBJ2-1
D gene: TRBD2
V gene: TRBV6-5

CDR3 DNA: TGTGCCAGCTCACCTAGAACGGATGAAAAACTGTTTTTT
CDR3 protein: CASSPRTDEKLFF
clone size: .
J gene: TRBJ1-4
D gene: .
V gene: TRBV18

CDR3 DNA: TGTGCCAGCAGTTACGGAGGGACAGGGGGATTCGGGGAGCTGTTTTTT
CDR3 protein: CASSYGGTGGFGELFF
clone size: .
J gene: TRBJ2-2
D gene: TRBD1
V gene: TRBV6-5

CDR3 DNA: TGTGCCAGTAAGACAGGTCTTAGCACAGATACGCAGTATTTT
CDR3 protein: CASKTGLSTDTQYF
clone size: .
J gene: TRBJ2-3
D gene: .
V gene: TRBV6-5

CDR3 DNA: TGTGCCAGCACCAATGGACAGGGGCACACTGAAGCTTTCTTT
CDR3 protein: CASTNGQGHTEAFF
clone size: few
J gene: TRBJ1-1
D gene: TRBD1
V gene: TRBV2

CDR3 DNA: TGTGCCAGCAGTTACGGACAGGAGCGTGAAGCTTTCTTT
CDR3 protein: CASSYGQEREAFF
clone size: .
J gene: TRBJ1-1
D gene: TRBD1
V gene: TRBV6-5

CDR3 DNA: TGTGCCAGCAGCAACGTATGGGAGGTTGATGAAAAACTGTTTTTT
CDR3 protein: CASSNVWEVDEKLFF
clone size: .
J gene: TRBJ1-4
D gene: .
V gene: TRBV7-9

CDR3 DNA: TGTGCCAGCAGTTACTCGATGCCTAGCGGGGGGGATGAGCAGTTCTTC
CDR3 protein: CASSYSMPSGGDEQFF
clone size: .
J gene: TRBJ2-1
D gene: TRBD2
V gene: TRBV6-5

CDR3 DNA: TGTGCCAGCAGCACCGGACAGCACACCGGGGAGCTGTTTTTT
CDR3 protein: CASSTGQHTGELFF
clone size: .
J gene: TRBJ2-2
D gene: .
V gene: TRBV5-8

CDR3 DNA: TGCGCCAGCAGCGTTGCGGGGGTGGGCTATGGCTACACCTTC
CDR3 protein: CASSVAGVGYGYTF
clone size: .
J gene: TRBJ1-2
D gene: .
V gene: TRBV5-1

CDR3 DNA: TGTGCCACCAGCAATCCCTCTGGGCGAGCCGGGGAGCTGTTTTTT
CDR3 protein: CATSNPSGRAGELFF
clone size: once
J gene: TRBJ2-2
D gene: .
V gene: TRBV24-1

CDR3 DNA: TGTGCCAGCAGTGAGCAGGGGGCTGACTATGGCTACACCTTC
CDR3 protein: CASSEQGADYGYTF
clone size: .
J gene: TRBJ1-2
D gene: TRBD1
V gene: TRBV2

CDR3 DNA: TGTGCCAGCAAAGACAGGGGGGTCTATGGCTACACCTTC
CDR3 protein: CASKDRGVYGYTF
clone size: .
J gene: TRBJ1-2
D gene: TRBD1
V gene: TRBV2

CDR3 DNA: TGTGCCAGCAGCCCCGAGGCAGGGAGGGGCACTGAAGCTTTCTTT
CDR3 protein: CASSPEAGRGTEAFF
clone size: .
J gene: TRBJ1-1
D gene: .
V gene: TRBV7-3

CDR3 DNA: TGTGCCAGCACTCTGACAGGGAGGCCGCGGACTGAAGCTTTCTTT
CDR3 protein: CASTLTGRPRTEAFF
clone size: .
J gene: TRBJ1-1
D gene: TRBD1
V gene: TRBV6-5

CDR3 DNA: TGCAGCGTCCGAGAGTTTGGGACAGGGTTCGGGGAGACCCAGTACTTC
CDR3 protein: CSVREFGTGFGETQYF
clone size: .
J gene: TRBJ2-5
D gene: TRBD1
V gene: TRBV29-1

CDR3 DNA: TGTGCCAGCAGTTTAATTCAGGGGACATATGGCTACACCTTC
CDR3 protein: CASSLIQGTYGYTF
clone size: .
J gene: TRBJ1-2
D gene: .
V gene: TRBV28

CDR3 DNA: TGTGCCAGTTGGGACAGGGGCCTCCGGGAGGGGAATGGCTACACCTTC
CDR3 protein: CASWDRGLREGNGYTF
clone size: .
J gene: TRBJ1-2
D gene: TRBD1
V gene: TRBV19

CDR3 DNA: TGTGCCAGTCGACCGGGACAGGGGGCAAATACTGAAGCTTTCTTT
CDR3 protein: CASRPGQGANTEAFF
clone size: .
J gene: TRBJ1-1
D gene: TRBD1
V gene: TRBV6-5

CDR3 DNA: TGTGCCAGCAGTTCCTTACCGACTGTGAACACTGAAGCTTTCTTT
CDR3 protein: CASSSLPTVNTEAFF
clone size: .
J gene: TRBJ1-1
D gene: .
V gene: TRBV6-5

CDR3 DNA: TGTGCCCGAGGGGAGTCACAGGGGTTCGCTGAAGCTTTCTTT
CDR3 protein: CARGESQGFAEAFF
clone size: few
J gene: TRBJ1-1
D gene: TRBD1
V gene: TRBV2

CDR3 DNA: TGTGCCAGCAGCAAGGGACTAGCGGGGGGCACTAGCACAGATACGCAGTATTTT
CDR3 protein: CASSKGLAGGTSTDTQYF
clone size: .
J gene: TRBJ2-3
D gene: TRBD2
V gene: TRBV7-9

CDR3 DNA: TGCGCCAGCAGCCGTTCGGGCGGGACAGGGGGAGGAGTGAACACTGAAGCTTTCTTT
CDR3 protein: CASSRSGGTGGGVNTEAFF
clone size: .
J gene: TRBJ1-1
D gene: TRBD1
V gene: TRBV5-1

CDR3 DNA: TGCGCCAGCAAGGGGACTAGCGGGAGAGGGACAGATACGCAGTATTTT
CDR3 protein: CASKGTSGRGTDTQYF
clone size: .
J gene: TRBJ2-3
D gene: TRBD2
V gene: TRBV10-2

CDR3 DNA: TGTGCCAGCAGTCTCGGGGGGGCCAGGGAGACCCAGTACTTC
CDR3 protein: CASSLGGARETQYF
clone size: .
J gene: TRBJ2-5
D gene: TRBD2
V gene: TRBV4-2

CDR3 DNA: TGTGCCAGCAGACGACAGGGCGGCGGCTACACCTTC
CDR3 protein: CASRRQGGGYTF
clone size: .
J gene: TRBJ1-2
D gene: TRBD1
V gene: TRBV6-5

CDR3 DNA: TGTGCCAGTCACCCCCCAGGGAAACTGGGGGGCTACACCTTC
CDR3 protein: CASHPPGKLGGYTF
clone size: .
J gene: TRBJ1-2
D gene: .
V gene: TRBV11-2

CDR3 DNA: TGTGCCACCAGTGTTACCGACAGGGGACCCCGGTACGAGCAGTACTTC
CDR3 protein: CATSVTDRGPRYEQYF
clone size: .
J gene: TRBJ2-7
D gene: TRBD1
V gene: TRBV24-1

CDR3 DNA: TGTGCCAGCAGCTCCGGCACAGATACGCAGTATTTT
CDR3 protein: CASSSGTDTQYF
clone size: .
J gene: TRBJ2-3
D gene: .
V gene: TRBV7-2